This TCR beta chain was found in a study of blood T cell repertoires in COVID-19. Study summary: Acute and convalescent COVID-19 specimens originated in the United States, Italy and Spain. From T cells, B-cell-depleted T cells, or PBMCs came the material, which was cDNA or gDNA.

Source study methods: Estimation of nucleated cell counts was performed using reference gene primer amplification. Some clones are missing from TCRdb's copy, which holds only in-frame ones; the method was immunoSEQ multiplex PCR. That table gives V, J and clone size, and the DNA gave D and trimming. The sample lists under 150,000 clones, almost 85% occurring once. There are 14 residues in the CDR3. Trimming shortened V by 0 bases and J by 10 bases, and 11 bases separated the two germline ends. Germline loops: CDR1 SGHRS, CDR2 YFSETQ. This clone was seen more than once but under ten times. The chain is built from TRBV5-1 and TRBJ1-6; D is unclear. What was sequenced was peripheral blood. The clonotype originates from a human donor in a cohort sampled during active COVID-19. CDR3 nucleotide sequence: TGCGCCAGCAGCTTGGAGATCGGGGTATCACCCCTCCACTTT. This encodes CASSLEIGVSPLHF.